What follows are 15 T cell receptor beta chains derived from one specimen sequenced in a study of human T cells and chemical hapten exposure. TCRdb passed the RACE reads through MiXCR, listing each CDR3 protein once. The sample includes tens of thousands of distinct CDR3 sequences, 12% of them seen just once. Time point meaning: patch test 1, 2 weeks after DPC sensitization. The sample's treatment: therapeutic diphenylcyclopropenone sensitization with weekly scalp DPC. Sample: whole blood, taken in connection with sensitization to the hapten diphenylcyclopropenone (DPC). These receptors were collected from a woman aged 60-70 years with alopecia areata. Some clones in this sample may be carry-over from other donors' samples.

This clonotype was observed a few times. CDR3 loop: CSWGEAKNIQYF. CDR3 coding DNA: TGCAGCTGGGGAGAAGCCAAAAACATTCAGTACTTC. The rearrangement links TRBV29-1 to TRBJ2-4, with D perhaps TRBD2 (5 bases). The V end was cut by 8 bases, the J end by 0 bases, with 8 bases between. The V gene's germline CDR1 is SQVTM and CDR2 ANQGSEA. This CDR3 has 12 amino acids.

This clonotype occurred many times. This sequence joins TRBV2 and TRBJ2-3; 9 positions agree with TRBD1. The CDR3 sequence is 14 residues long. CDR1 SNHLY and CDR2 FYNNEI come from the germline V gene. With V trimmed by 6 bases and J by 2 bases, 3 bases remained unmatched. The CDR3 spells CASRQGAITDTQYF. Here the CDR3 DNA reads TGTGCCAGCAGACAGGGGGCAATCACAGATACGCAGTATTTT.

This clonotype has only a few counts. The rearrangement links TRBV20-1 to TRBJ1-1; 8 positions match TRBD1. This CDR3 region has 13 residues. V lost 3 bases to trimming and J lost 3 bases; unmatched junction nucleotides: 3. Per the germline V gene, CDR1 is DFQATT and CDR2 is SNEGSKA (reference sequence). The CDR3 nucleotides are TGCAGTGCTAGGGGACAGGTATACACTGAAGCTTTCTTT. Encoded protein: CSARGQVYTEAFF.

This clonotype was seen repeatedly, ten times or more. This chain connects TRBV6-4 to TRBJ2-2, with D unclear. CDR1 is MRHNA and CDR2 is SNTAGT in the germline V gene. The CDR3 totals 15 residues. Trimming pared 5 bases from V and 0 bases from J, leaving 10 bases between. The CDR3 is CASSRVVANTGELFF. CDR3 DNA: TGTGCCAGCAGTCGCGTGGTGGCGAACACCGGGGAGCTGTTTTTT.

The sample holds many counts of this clonotype. This sequence joins TRBV15 and TRBJ2-3; no reliable D call. Trimming stripped 1 base from V and 4 bases from J, with 6 bases between. Per the germline V gene, CDR1 is LNHNV and CDR2 is YYDKDF (reference sequence). This CDR3 is built from 13 residues. CDR3 nucleotide sequence: TGTGCCACCAGCAGAGCATGGGCAGATACGCAGTATTTT. Translating gives CATSRAWADTQYF.

This chain uses TRBV29-1 with TRBJ2-7; 10 nucleotides agree with TRBD1. The germline V gene encodes CDR1 SQVTM and CDR2 ANQGSEA. J gave up 5 bases and V 1 base, and 5 bases lay outside the gene matches. The CDR3 length is 14 residues. The CDR3 loop reads CSVEGRDRGDEQYF. CDR3 in DNA: TGCAGCGTTGAAGGGAGGGACAGGGGCGACGAGCAGTACTTC.

A few counts support this clonotype. DNA of the CDR3: TGTGCCATCAGAACAGGGATGGAAAGGGACACTGAAGCTTTCTTT. This translates into CAIRTGMERDTEAFF. The chain carries TRBV10-3 and TRBJ1-1, with D perhaps matching TRBD1 (6 bases). The CDR3 consists of 15 residues. The V gene lost 6 bases and the J gene lost 3 bases, with 17 bases spanning the gap. Germline CDR1 is ENHRY and CDR2 is SYGVKD.

As for this clonotype: The CDR3 end shows no conserved phenylalanine or tryptophan, and so a read error is likely. The V gene is TRBV29-1, the J gene TRBJ1-1, with 8 bases aligning to TRBD1. Germline CDR1 reads SQVTM; CDR2 reads ANQGSEA. The CDR3 covers 13 residues. Germline trimming cut 4 bases from V and 5 bases from J; bases unmatched to any gene: 6. CDR3 sequence (DNA): TGCAGCGTTGTCGACAGGGGTTATACTGAAGCTTTCTAT. Its protein is CSVVDRGYTEAFY.

This clonotype was detected ten times or more. The chain employs TRBV10-3 and TRBJ2-3; D is possibly TRBD1 (6 bases). The CDR3 is made up of 14 amino acids. Germline V gives CDR1 ENHRY, CDR2 SYGVKD. The ends were cut back, 3 bases at V and 3 bases at J, with 10 bases in the middle. In nucleotides, the CDR3 is TGTGCCATCAGTGACGGTAGGGGGACAGATACGCAGTATTTT. Translated: CAISDGRGTDTQYF.

The chain joins TRBV7-3 to TRBJ2-2; no reliable D call. Germline lookup yields CDR1 SGHTA and CDR2 FQGTGA. This CDR3 spans 14 amino acids. Trimming cost V 0 bases and J 7 bases, with 9 bases left between them. DNA of the CDR3: TGTGCCAGCAGCTTAACAGGGTTCGTCGGGGAGCTGTTTTTT. Protein product: CASSLTGFVGELFF.

V gene TRBV2 combines with J gene TRBJ2-3; 12 positions match TRBD2. V shed 3 bases and J 7 bases; nucleotides not matched to a gene: 14. Per the germline V gene, CDR1 is SNHLY and CDR2 is FYNNEI. There are 18 residues in the CDR3. The DNA for the CDR3 is TGTGCCAGCAGTGATCGTCTAGCGGGGGGGCCCCTCCGATATACGCAGTATTTT. Its protein is CASSDRLAGGPLRYTQYF.

This clonotype was observed at least ten times. This rearrangement joins TRBV7-8 to TRBJ2-4; D not certain. Per germline, CDR1 SGHVS and CDR2 FQNEAQ. Trimming shortened V by 5 bases and J by 1 base, and 6 bases separated the two germline ends. CDR3 size: 13 residues. The CDR3 DNA reads as TGTGCCAGCAGCCCCGGGGCCAAAAACATTCAGTACTTC. Translating it yields CASSPGAKNIQYF.

The rearrangement uses TRBV2 and TRBJ1-1; 10 bases agree with TRBD1. Losses at the gene ends were 6 bases for V and 7 bases for J; bases not matched to a gene: 8. The V gene's germline CDR1 is SNHLY and CDR2 FYNNEI. The CDR3 extends over 14 amino acids. The CDR3 sequence is CASRSEGQGHEAFF. The CDR3 nucleotides are TGTGCCAGCAGATCGGAGGGACAGGGGCATGAAGCTTTCTTT. Complete variable domain (other parts from reference TRBV2 and TRBJ1-1): EPEVTQTPSHQVTQMGQEVILRCVPISNHLYFYWYRQILGQKVEFLVSFYNNEISEKSEIFDDQFSVERPDGSNFTLKIRSTKLEDSAMYFCASRSEGQGHEAFFGQGTRLTVV.

This clonotype has at least ten counts. This sequence joins TRBV7-2 and TRBJ2-1; D call uncertain. CDR3 size: 13 residues. Trimming removed 3 bases at V and 9 bases at J, with 12 bases between. Germline-derived CDR1 and CDR2 are SGHTA and FQGNSA. In DNA, the CDR3 is TGTGCCAGCAGCTTGAGGCTTGCCGGTGAGCAGTTCTTC. This translates into CASSLRLAGEQFF.

This clonotype was picked up many times. CDR3 sequence reads: CAWRRSWGRNTGELFF. CDR3 bases: TGTGCCTGGAGGCGTTCCTGGGGGAGAAACACCGGGGAGCTGTTTTTT. The chain uses TRBV30 and TRBJ2-2; either TRBD1 or TRBD2 may supply D (5 bases each). The CDR3 covers 16 residues. The germline gives CDR1 GTSNPN, CDR2 SVGIG (reference sequence). Between the trimmed V and J ends, which lost 3 bases and 2 bases, there was a span of 16 bases.